This TCR beta chain comes out of a study of human T cells and chemical hapten exposure. Study findings and constraints: Expanded TCRs were compared with controls, and the expanded TCRs formed significantly more large CDR3 similarity clusters.

This clonotype was found a few times. Its antigen is unknown. The CDR3 consists of 18 residues. V lost 3 bases and J 0 bases, leaving 18 bases between the germline ends. In germline, CDR1 is SGDLS, CDR2 YYNGEE. The time point denotes: patch test 1, 2 weeks after DPC sensitization. As to treatment: therapeutic diphenylcyclopropenone sensitization with weekly scalp DPC. MiXCR was run by TCRdb on the RACE reads, yielding one entry per CDR3 protein. The data contain roughly 190,000 distinct CDR3 sequences, about a fifth of them singletons. This rearrangement joins TRBV9 to TRBJ2-2; weak D call: TRBD1 (5 bases). The sequencing used whole blood, collected in connection with sensitization to the hapten diphenylcyclopropenone (DPC). This TCR was sampled from a woman aged 45-60 years with alopecia areata. Some clones in this sample may be carry-over from other donors' samples. CDR3 protein: CASSATDRAAANTGELFF. The CDR3 coding sequence is TGTGCCAGCAGCGCGACAGATCGGGCCGCGGCGAACACCGGGGAGCTGTTTTTT.